This T cell receptor beta chain was found in a study of control samples from healthy donors and cancer patients. This CDR3 spans 14 amino acids. The junction had 4 bases not matched to a gene; V was cut back by 6 bases and J by 4 bases. The V gene's germline CDR1 is MNHNY and CDR2 SVGAGI (reference sequence). Generated by immunoSEQ multiplex PCR, the TCRdb table keeps only in-frame clones and is missing some. The sample includes about 79,000 clones, approximately 94% seen only once; the top ten take roughly 1.3%. The chain recombines TRBV6-6 with TRBJ1-3, with 9 bases lining up with TRBD1. The sequencing input was PBMCs. The receptor's source is a woman in her thirties or forties with lung cancer. The CDR3: CASRPGTGGNTIYF. CDR3 nucleotide sequence: TGTGCCAGCAGACCCGGGACAGGGGGAAACACCATATATTTT.